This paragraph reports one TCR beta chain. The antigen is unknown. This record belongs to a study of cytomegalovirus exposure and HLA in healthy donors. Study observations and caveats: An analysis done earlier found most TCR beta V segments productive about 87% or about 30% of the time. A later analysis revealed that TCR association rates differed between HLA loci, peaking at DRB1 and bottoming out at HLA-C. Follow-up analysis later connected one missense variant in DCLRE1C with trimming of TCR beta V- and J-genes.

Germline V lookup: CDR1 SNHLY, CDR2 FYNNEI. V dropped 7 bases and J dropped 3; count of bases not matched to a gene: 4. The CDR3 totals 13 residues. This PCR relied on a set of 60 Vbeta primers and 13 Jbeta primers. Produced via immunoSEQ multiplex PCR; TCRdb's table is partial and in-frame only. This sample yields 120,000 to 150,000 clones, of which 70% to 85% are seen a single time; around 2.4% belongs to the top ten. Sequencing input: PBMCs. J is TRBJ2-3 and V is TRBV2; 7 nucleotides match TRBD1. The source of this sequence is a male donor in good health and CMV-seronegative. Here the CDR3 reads CASTGTVTDTQYF. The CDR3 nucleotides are TGTGCCAGCACCGGGACAGTTACAGATACGCAGTATTTT.